The 12 T cell receptor beta chains in this list originate from one sample, sequenced in a study of cytomegalovirus exposure and HLA in healthy donors (dated by TCRdb to about 2017). The method behind the library was the immunoSEQ multiplex PCR assay. What TCRdb holds here is the immuneACCESS table cut down to in-frame rearrangements. Part of the clones is not present; checked against another copy, under half of the missing clones reflect an unresolved V gene, and the others are unexplained. For this sample there are about 140,000 clones; around four fifths appear just once. Of the sample, around 1.4% falls within the top ten clones. The specimen was PBMCs. Receptors originate from a young woman in good health and CMV-seronegative.

This clone was seen a handful of times. Other DNA sequences in the same sample also yield this CDR3. The gene calls are TRBV7-2 and TRBJ1-6; D may be TRBD1 (5 bases). Between the trimmed V and J ends, which lost 2 bases and 7 bases, there was a span of 6 bases. Germline values: CDR1 SGHTA, CDR2 FQGNSA. CDR3 length equals 13 residues. The CDR3 is CASSLRQNSPLHF. The DNA for the CDR3 is TGTGCCAGCAGCTTAAGACAGAATTCACCCCTCCACTTT.

This chain connects TRBV5-4 to TRBJ2-2; 10 bases fit TRBD2. The trim removed 1 base at V and 4 bases at J, leaving 1 base unmatched. The V gene's germline CDR1 is SGHNT and CDR2 YYREEE (reference sequence). This CDR3 has 15 amino acids. CDR3 DNA sequence: TGTGCCAGCAGCTTGCAGCGGGGGGGCACCGGGGAGCTGTTTTTT. This translates into CASSLQRGGTGELFF.

The CDR3 DNA sequence: TGTGCCAGCAGCCGAGTGCCCAGGGGAGAGACCCAGTACTTC. Its translation is CASSRVPRGETQYF. J is TRBJ2-5 and V is TRBV27, with D perhaps TRBD1 (6 bases). There are 14 residues in the CDR3. Germline values: CDR1 MNHEY, CDR2 SMNVEV (reference sequence). Trimming stripped 6 bases from V and 4 bases from J, with 15 bases between.

To note about this clone: The final CDR3 position lacks the conserved phenylalanine or tryptophan, pointing to a likely read error. Because the CDR3's place on the DNA is in doubt, the DNA is left out and the CDR3 is given as listed by TCRdb. The rearrangement uses TRBV19 and TRBJ1-1. 10 amino acids form the CDR3, both terminal residues included. Germline V CDR1 and CDR2: LNHDA, SQIVND (reference sequence). CDR3: CASSKESTVI.

The chain links TRBV5-6 to TRBJ1-1; D remains unclear. The germline V and J ends were trimmed by 1 base and 3 bases, with 7 bases remaining between them. Germline loops: CDR1 SGHDT, CDR2 YYEEEE. The CDR3 totals 13 residues. CDR3 in amino acids: CASSLIGDTEAFF. CDR3 bases: TGTGCCAGCAGCTTGATCGGAGACACTGAAGCTTTCTTT. The whole variable domain, filled in from reference TRBV5-6 and TRBJ1-1, reads DAGVTQSPTHLIKTRGQQVTLRCSPKSGHDTVSWYQQALGQGPQFIFQYYEEEERQRGNFPDRFSGHQFPNYSSELNVNALLLGDSALYLCASSLIGDTEAFFGQGTRLTVV.

This clone appeared once. The genes are TRBV2 and TRBJ2-5, with a tentative D call TRBD2 (6 bases). Germline V lookup: CDR1 SNHLY, CDR2 FYNNEI. This CDR3 contains 13 residues. V shed 7 bases and J shed 2 bases, with 11 bases lying between them. The CDR3 reads CASMGGRQETQYF. Here the CDR3 DNA reads TGTGCCAGCATGGGGGGTCGACAAGAGACCCAGTACTTC.

V and J are TRBV7-9 and TRBJ1-1; possibly TRBD1 for D (5 bases). The CDR3 contains 16 residues. V lost 3 bases and J 0 bases, leaving 14 bases between the germline ends. Germline CDR1 is SEHNR and CDR2 is FQNEAQ (reference sequence). The CDR3 reads CASSFGPSGLNTEAFF. The DNA for the CDR3 is TGTGCCAGCAGCTTCGGGCCGTCAGGGCTGAACACTGAAGCTTTCTTT.

The gene calls are TRBV14 and TRBJ2-1; 12 bases align to TRBD1. The CDR3 runs to 17 residues. The germline V gene encodes CDR1 SGHDN and CDR2 FVKESK. The trim removed 9 bases at V and 0 bases at J, leaving 9 bases unmatched. DNA for the CDR3: TGTGCCAGTGCTACCGGGACAGGGGGCTTCTCCTACAATGAGCAGTTCTTC. Its protein is CASATGTGGFSYNEQFF. Drawing the rest from reference TRBV14 and TRBJ2-1, the complete variable domain is EAGVTQFPSHSVIEKGQTVTLRCDPISGHDNLYWYRRVMGKEIKFLLHFVKESKQDESGMPNNRFLAERTGGTYSTLKVQPAELEDSGVYFCASATGTGGFSYNEQFFGPGTRLTVL.

The chain uses TRBV5-1 and TRBJ2-1; D is perhaps TRBD2 (6 bases). Trimming shortened V by 5 bases and J by 4 bases, and 10 bases separated the two germline ends. Looked up from germline, CDR1 is SGHRS and CDR2 is YFSETQ. The CDR3 loop spans 13 amino acids. The CDR3 is CASSPGTYNEQFF. For the CDR3, the DNA is TGCGCCAGCAGTCCCGGGACTTACAATGAGCAGTTCTTC.

The J gene is TRBJ1-2, the V gene TRBV7-9; TRBD1 matches 7 bases. The CDR3 extends over 17 amino acids. Germline CDR1 and CDR2: SEHNR and FQNEAQ (reference sequence). Trimming took 3 bases from V and 3 from J; bases not matched to a gene: 13. As DNA, the CDR3 is TGTGCCAGCAGCTTTTTCCCCGACAGGGCATTTGACTATGGCTACACCTTC. It is translated as CASSFFPDRAFDYGYTF.

CDR3 sequence: CASSLTSPGNSPLHF. CDR3 DNA sequence: TGTGCCAGCTCACTTACCAGTCCGGGTAATTCACCCCTCCACTTT. The chain links TRBV18 to TRBJ1-6; D is unclear. V was clipped by 4 bases and J by 6 bases, with 13 bases between them. CDR3 length equals 15 residues. Per germline, CDR1 KGHSH and CDR2 LQKENI.

The gene calls are TRBV5-1 and TRBJ1-2; D might be TRBD1 (6 bases). Germline CDR1 reads SGHRS; CDR2 reads YFSETQ. V was pared by 5 bases and J by 6 bases, with 20 bases between. This CDR3 is 15 amino acids long. Here the CDR3 reads CASRSTGSLRDGYTF. For the CDR3, the DNA is TGCGCCAGCAGGTCAACAGGGTCCCTAAGGGATGGCTACACCTTC.